The T cell receptor beta chain under discussion was sequenced for a study of post-analysis software for immune sequencing data. Study at large: Courses of disease covered relapsing-remitting, secondary progressive and progressive-relapsing multiple sclerosis.

Unique molecular identifiers tagged the TCR beta cDNA libraries. Each sample of about 0.9 to 10 million input T cells yielded 500,000 or so cDNA molecules, so each molecule approximated one T cell. MiXCR was run by TCRdb on the PCR reads, yielding one entry per CDR3 protein. Of 450,000 to 650,000 distinct CDR3 sequences in the sample, roughly 46% were seen once. In germline, CDR1 is MDHEN, CDR2 SYDVKM. CDR3 length: 12 residues. V was shortened by 5 bases and J by 11 bases, with 15 bases between the two germline ends. General study results and limits: Patients with multiple sclerosis recorded significantly lower normalized Chao1 diversity than controls, the study found. Compared with controls, patients had more of 4 to 6 TRBV segments, including TRBV5-6, TRBV5-1 and TRBV20-1.

For this clonotype: Antigen: not known.

The rearrangement uses TRBV28 and TRBJ2-5; D unresolved. The sample comprised blood. This clonotype was obtained from a girl between 10 and 17 years old with multiple sclerosis. Here the CDR3 DNA reads TGTGCCAGCAGTCCTATAGCACTTGAGCAGTACTTC. This encodes CASSPIALEQYF.